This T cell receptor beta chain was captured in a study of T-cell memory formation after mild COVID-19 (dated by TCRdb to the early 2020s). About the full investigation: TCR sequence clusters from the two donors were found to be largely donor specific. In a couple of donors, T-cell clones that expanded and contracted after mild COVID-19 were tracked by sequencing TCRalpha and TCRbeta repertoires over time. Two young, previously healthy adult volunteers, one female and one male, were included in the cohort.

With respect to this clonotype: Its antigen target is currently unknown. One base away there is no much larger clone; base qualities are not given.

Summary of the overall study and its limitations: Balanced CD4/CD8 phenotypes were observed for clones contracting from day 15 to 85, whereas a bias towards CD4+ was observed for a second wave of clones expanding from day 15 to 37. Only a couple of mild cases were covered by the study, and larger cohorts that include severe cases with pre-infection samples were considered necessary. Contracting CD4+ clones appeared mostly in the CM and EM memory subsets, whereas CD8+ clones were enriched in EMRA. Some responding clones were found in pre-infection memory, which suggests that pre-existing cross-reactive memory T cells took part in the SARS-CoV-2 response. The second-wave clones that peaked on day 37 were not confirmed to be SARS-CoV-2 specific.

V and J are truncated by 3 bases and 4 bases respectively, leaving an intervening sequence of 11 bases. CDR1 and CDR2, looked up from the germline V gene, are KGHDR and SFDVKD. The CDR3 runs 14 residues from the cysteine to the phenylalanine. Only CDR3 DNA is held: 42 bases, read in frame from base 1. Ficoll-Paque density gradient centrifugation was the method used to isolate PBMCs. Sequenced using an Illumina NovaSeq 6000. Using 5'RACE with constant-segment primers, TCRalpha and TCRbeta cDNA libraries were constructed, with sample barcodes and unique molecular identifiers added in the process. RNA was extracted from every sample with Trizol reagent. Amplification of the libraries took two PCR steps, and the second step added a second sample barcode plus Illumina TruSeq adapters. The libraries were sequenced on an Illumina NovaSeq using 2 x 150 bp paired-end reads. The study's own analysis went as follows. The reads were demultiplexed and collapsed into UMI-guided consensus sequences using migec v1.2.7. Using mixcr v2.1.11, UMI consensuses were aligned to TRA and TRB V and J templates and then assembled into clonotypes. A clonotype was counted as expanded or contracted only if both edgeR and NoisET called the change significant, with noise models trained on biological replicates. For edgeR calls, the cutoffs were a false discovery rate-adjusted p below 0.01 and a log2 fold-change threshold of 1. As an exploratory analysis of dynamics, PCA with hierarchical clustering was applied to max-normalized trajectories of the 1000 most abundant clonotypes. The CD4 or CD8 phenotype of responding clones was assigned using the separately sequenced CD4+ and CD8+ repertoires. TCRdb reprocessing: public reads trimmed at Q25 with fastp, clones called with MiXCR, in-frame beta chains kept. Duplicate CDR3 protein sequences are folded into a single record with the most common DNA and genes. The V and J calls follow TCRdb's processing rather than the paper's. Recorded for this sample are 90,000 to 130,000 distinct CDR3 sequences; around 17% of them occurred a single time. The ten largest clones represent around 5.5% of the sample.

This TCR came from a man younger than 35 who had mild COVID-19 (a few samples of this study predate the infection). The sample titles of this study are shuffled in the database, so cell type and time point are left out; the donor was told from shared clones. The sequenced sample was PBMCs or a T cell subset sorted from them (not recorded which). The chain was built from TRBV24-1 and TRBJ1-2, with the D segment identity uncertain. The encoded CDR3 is CATSDATGGYGYTF. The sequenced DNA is TGTGCCACCAGTGATGCGACGGGTGGCTATGGCTACACCTTC.